These 13 T cell receptor beta chains came from one sample sequenced in a study of blood T cell repertoires in COVID-19. The assay was immunoSEQ multiplex PCR, and TCRdb's table has in-frame clones only and misses some. The table has hundreds of thousands of clones, approximately 91% seen once; the top ten hold roughly 1.4%. The sequencing input was PBMCs or T cells enriched from blood (not recorded which). The receptors were gathered from a woman younger than 30 who had been exposed to COVID-19.

The CDR3 coding sequence is TGCGCCAGCAGCTTGGGGGGAGGCAACACCGGGGAGCTGTTTTTT. Protein: CASSLGGGNTGELFF. The genes are TRBV5-1 and TRBJ2-2; D perhaps matches TRBD2 (6 bases). CDR3 length: 15 amino acids. Looked up from germline, CDR1 is SGHRS and CDR2 is YFSETQ. The V end lost 0 bases, the J end lost 2 bases, and 8 bases lay between the germline ends.

This chain uses TRBV7-8 with TRBJ2-5; 10 nucleotides match TRBD2. CDR3 length: 16 residues. The junction had 10 bases not matched to a gene; V was cut back by 0 bases and J by 9 bases. Germline V gives CDR1 SGHVS, CDR2 FQNEAQ. DNA for the CDR3: TGTGCCAGCAGCTTAGCGCTTGGTCTAGCGGGGGAACCCCAGTACTTC. This gives the protein CASSLALGLAGEPQYF. Full variable domain (missing parts from reference TRBV7-8 and TRBJ2-5): GAGVSQSPRYKVAKRGQDVALRCDPISGHVSLFWYQQALGQGPEFLTYFQNEAQLDKSGLPSDRFFAERPEGSVSTLKIQRTQQEDSAVYLCASSLALGLAGEPQYFGPGTRLLVL.

The chain employs TRBV28 and TRBJ1-5; D unclear. Trimming cost V 6 bases and J 5 bases, with 14 bases left between them. CDR1 MDHEN and CDR2 SYDVKM come from the germline V gene. The CDR3 loop spans 14 amino acids. This CDR3 is CASRPRREHQPQHF. In DNA form, the CDR3 reads TGTGCCAGCAGGCCCCGGAGGGAACATCAGCCCCAGCATTTT.

The chain couples TRBV3-1 (or the pseudogene TRBV3-2) to TRBJ2-1, with D uncertain. The CDR3 contains 14 residues. The germline V and J ends were trimmed by 0 bases and 8 bases, with 11 bases remaining between them. Germline loops: CDR1 LGHDT, CDR2 YNNKEL (reference sequence). The chain's CDR3 is CASSQDVPPDEQFF. The DNA of the CDR3 is TGTGCCAGCAGCCAAGATGTCCCCCCCGATGAGCAGTTCTTC.

This chain connects TRBV6-5 to TRBJ1-1, with 8 bases aligning to TRBD1. Germline values: CDR1 MNHEY, CDR2 SVGAGI. The trim removed 2 bases at V and 8 bases at J, leaving 4 bases unmatched. The CDR3 loop spans 13 amino acids. The CDR3 region is CASSYRDRSEAFF. The DNA for the CDR3 is TGTGCCAGCAGTTACCGGGACAGGTCCGAAGCTTTCTTT.

V and J are TRBV3-1 (or the pseudogene TRBV3-2) and TRBJ1-2; a weak D match, TRBD1 (6 bases). CDR1 and CDR2 from the germline V gene are LGHDT and YNNKEL (reference sequence). The CDR3 totals 17 residues. Trimming cost V 4 bases and J 8 bases, with 26 bases left between them. CDR3 sequence (DNA): TGTGCCAGCAGCCCCGGTTTGGGGGCCGGGACAATTAAAGGCTACACCTTC. Translated: CASSPGLGAGTIKGYTF.

This rearrangement joins TRBV24-1 to TRBJ2-3; 7 bases fit TRBD2. The V segment lost 10 bases and the J segment 1 base; nucleotides outside the gene matches: 7. The CDR3 is 14 residues long. Germline V gene lookup returns CDR1 KGHDR and CDR2 SFDVKD. CDR3 sequence reads: CATRKRGGTDTQYF. The CDR3 DNA reads as TGTGCCACTAGAAAGCGGGGCGGCACAGATACGCAGTATTTT.

This clone was counted between two and nine times. V gene TRBV4-1 combines with J gene TRBJ2-2; D is unclear. The CDR3 consists of 14 residues. Per the germline V gene, CDR1 is MGHRA and CDR2 is YSYEKL. Trimming shortened V by 4 bases and J by 0 bases, and 6 bases separated the two germline ends. CDR3 DNA: TGCGCCAGCAGCCCGACTCCGAACACCGGGGAGCTGTTTTTT. Its protein is CASSPTPNTGELFF.

J is TRBJ2-1 and V is TRBV19, with D perhaps TRBD2 (6 bases). The V gene lost 5 bases and the J gene lost 3 bases, with 17 bases spanning the gap. This CDR3 is built from 16 residues. Germline lookup yields CDR1 LNHDA and CDR2 SQIVND (reference sequence). The CDR3 DNA sequence: TGTGCCAGTAGTGTCACGGGCGGGGTAAACTACAATGAGCAGTTCTTC. As protein: CASSVTGGVNYNEQFF.

The chain combines TRBV19 with TRBJ2-5; D is perhaps TRBD1 (6 bases). The CDR3 is made up of 15 amino acids. Germline lookup yields CDR1 LNHDA and CDR2 SQIVND (reference sequence). The V and J ends lost 2 bases and 3 bases respectively, with 13 bases between them. The CDR3 nucleotides read TGTGCCAGTAGTATATTTTACAGGGAAAAAGAGACCCAGTACTTC. Encoded protein: CASSIFYREKETQYF.

The genes are TRBV28 and TRBJ2-1; 10 bases are shared with TRBD2. The CDR3 has 16 residues. V was pared by 6 bases and J by 6 bases, with 11 bases of the junction left unmatched. Looked up from germline, CDR1 is MDHEN and CDR2 is SYDVKM. CDR3 region: CASRTAGTSAINEQFF. The CDR3 nucleotides are TGTGCCAGCAGAACAGCCGGGACTAGCGCTATCAATGAGCAGTTCTTC.

This sequence joins TRBV5-1 and TRBJ2-7; 9 bases fit TRBD1. The CDR3 totals 15 residues. Trimming removed 4 bases from V and 3 bases from J; junction bases left unmatched: 8. CDR1 and CDR2 from the germline V gene are SGHRS and YFSETQ. CDR3 in amino acids: CASSLPTGGNYEQYF. For the CDR3, the DNA is TGCGCCAGCAGCCTCCCAACAGGGGGCAACTACGAGCAGTACTTC. Variable domain in full (rest from reference TRBV5-1 and TRBJ2-7): KAGVTQTPRYLIKTRGQQVTLSCSPISGHRSVSWYQQTPGQGLQFLFEYFSETQRNKGNFPGRFSGRQFSNSRSEMNVSTLELGDSALYLCASSLPTGGNYEQYFGPGTRLTVT.

The chain links TRBV6-5 to TRBJ1-6; D remains unclear. V was shortened by 2 bases and J by 13 bases, with 9 bases between the two germline ends. There are 12 residues in the CDR3. Per the germline V gene, CDR1 is MNHEY and CDR2 is SVGAGI. CDR3 sequence: CASSYTRGPLHF. In nucleotides, the CDR3 is TGTGCCAGCAGTTACACACGCGGCCCCCTCCACTTT.